This T cell receptor beta chain derives from a study of blood T cell repertoires in COVID-19. Study as a whole: Samples taken during acute and convalescent COVID-19 were collected in the United States, Italy and Spain. PBMCs, B-cell-depleted T cells, or T cells were the source of the cDNA or gDNA that made up the material.

Germline trimming cut 5 bases from V and 5 bases from J; bases unmatched to any gene: 4. The CDR3 length is 13 residues. Germline V gene sequence: CDR1 MDHEN, CDR2 SYDVKM. In the authors' methods: For nucleated cells, counts were estimated from reference gene primer amplification. TCRdb's table, derived via immunoSEQ multiplex PCR, lists solely in-frame clones and lacks some. V, J and clone size are those of that table, while D and trimming were read from the DNA. The sample holds some 320,000 clones, around 88% seen once. The receptor was derived from a young woman who had recovered from COVID-19. The sequenced sample consisted of peripheral blood. J is TRBJ1-2 and V is TRBV28; 8 bases align to TRBD1. In DNA, the CDR3 is TGTGCCAGCAGTACAGGGGGTAGATATGGCTACACCTTC. Its protein is CASSTGGRYGYTF.